This is a list of T cell receptor beta chains from one sample in a study of T cell responses to AZD1222 COVID-19 vaccine. Clones were read by immunoSEQ multiplex PCR, and TCRdb kept only the in-frame ones, dropping some. The table has 150,000 to 200,000 clones, 87% seen once. This specimen consisted of peripheral blood, obtained on day 0 of MenACWY control vaccination. These receptors were obtained from an adult in good health. The CDR3 runs from the conserved cysteine through the conserved F or W. The D gene is left open where the match is weak. The size of a clone is reported for some rows only, either as once, few or many, or as a class for expanded clones.

TRBJ2-4 | NA | NA | TRBV11-2 | TGTGCCAGCAGCTCACGGGGGACGGTGGCCAAAAACATTCAGTACTTC | CASSSRGTVAKNIQYF
TRBJ2-2 | NA | TRBD1 | TRBV28 | TGTGCCAGCTTTGGCAGTACGGCAGGGGGCTTCGGGGAGCTGTTTTTT | CASFGSTAGGFGELFF
TRBJ1-1 | NA | NA | TRBV7-9 | TGTGCCAGCAGCTTAGGTCAGGCCAACACTGAAGCTTTCTTT | CASSLGQANTEAFF
TRBJ1-1 | few | NA | TRBV5-4 | TGTGCCAGCAGCGCAACAGGGCCGAACACTGAAGCTTTCTTT | CASSATGPNTEAFF
TRBJ2-7 | NA | TRBD1 | TRBV7-3 | TGTGCCAGCAGCTGGGACAGGGGTTCCGAGCAGTACTTC | CASSWDRGSEQYF
TRBJ1-1 | NA | NA | TRBV5-1 | TGCGCCAGCAGCTTGGTGGTCGGGCAGACGAACACTGAAGCTTTCTTT | CASSLVVGQTNTEAFF
TRBJ2-1 | once | NA | TRBV4-1 | TGCGCCAGCAGCCAAGAGGGGAGGTACAATGAGCAGTTCTTC | CASSQEGRYNEQFF
TRBJ2-7 | NA | TRBD2 | TRBV5-5 | TGTGCCAGCAGCTTGGCCATTAGCGGGGGAGTCTACGAGCAGTACTTC | CASSLAISGGVYEQYF
TRBJ2-7 | NA | NA | TRBV5-6 | TGTGCCAGCAGCTTACGAGTCTCCATAGTAAACTTC | CASSLRVSIVNF
TRBJ2-7 | NA | TRBD1 | TRBV7-9 | TGTGCCAGCAGCGTCGGGACAGGGGACTCCTACGAGCAGTACTTC | CASSVGTGDSYEQYF
TRBJ1-2 | NA | TRBD1 | TRBV2 | TGTGCCAGCAGTGAAGCGCGACAGGGAGGGGGCTACACCTTC | CASSEARQGGGYTF
TRBJ1-6 | NA | TRBD1 | TRBV5-4 | TGTGCCAGCAGTTTACCGACAGGGGGAAATTCACCCCTCCACTTT | CASSLPTGGNSPLHF
TRBJ1-5 | NA | TRBD1 | TRBV7-8 | TGTGCCAGCAGCGGCCTAGGACAGGGTGGTCAGCCCCAGCATTTT | CASSGLGQGGQPQHF
TRBJ2-5 | NA | NA | TRBV9 | TGTGCCAGCAGCGTAGCTTGGGCCGGAGAGACCCAGTACTTC | CASSVAWAGETQYF
TRBJ2-7 | NA | NA | TRBV27 | TGTGCCAGCAGCCCCACTCGACATAGGAGCTCCTACGAGCAGTACTTC | CASSPTRHRSSYEQYF
TRBJ2-7 | few | TRBD2 | TRBV7-2 | TGTGCCAGCAGCTTAACCCTAGCGGGGGCCTACGAGCAGTACTTC | CASSLTLAGAYEQYF
TRBJ1-2 | NA | NA | TRBV18 | TGTGCCAGCTCACCAGAGGACGGTCTCTATGGCTACACCTTC | CASSPEDGLYGYTF
TRBJ1-1 | NA | NA | TRBV5-1 | TGCGCCAGCAGCTTGGACCTGACCGCGAACACTGAAGCTTTCTTT | CASSLDLTANTEAFF
TRBJ1-5 | NA | NA | TRBV10-1 | TGCGCCAGCAATAAGACTGAGGCGGTAAGCAATCAGCCCCAGCATTTT | CASNKTEAVSNQPQHF
TRBJ1-5 | NA | NA | TRBV6-2/TRBV6-3 | TGTGCCAGCAGTTACCGTAATCAGCCCCAGCATTTT | CASSYRNQPQHF
TRBJ1-5 | NA | NA | TRBV2 | TGTGCCAGCAAGGCAGGGTTCAGCAATCAGCCCCAGCATTTT | CASKAGFSNQPQHF
TRBJ2-7 | NA | NA | TRBV6-2/TRBV6-3 | TGTGCCAGCAGTTACGCCGGGGGTGAGCAGTACTTC | CASSYAGGEQYF
TRBJ2-3 | NA | TRBD2 | TRBV6-4 | TGTGCCAGCAGTGACGACGCGACTAGCGGGGGAAAAGATACGCAGTATTTT | CASSDDATSGGKDTQYF
TRBJ1-5 | NA | NA | TRBV15 | TGTGCCACCAGTAATATCCTGGCAGGGGTCCGTCAGCCCCAGCATTTT | CATSNILAGVRQPQHF
TRBJ1-5 | NA | NA | TRBV7-8 | TGTGCCAGCAGCTTAGCGAGTCTCGGGACCAGCAATCAGCCCCAGCATTTT | CASSLASLGTSNQPQHF
TRBJ2-3 | once | TRBD2 | TRBV27 | TGTGCCAGCAGTTTAAGCGGGGCGGGATCGGCAGATACGCAGTATTTT | CASSLSGAGSADTQYF
TRBJ1-4 | NA | NA | TRBV21-1 | TGTGCCAGCAGCAAAAGGGGAAAGGCCCAGCGGAATGAAAAACTGTTTTTT | CASSKRGKAQRNEKLFF
TRBJ2-3 | NA | TRBD2 | TRBV9 | TGTGCCAGCAGCGTCTCTAGCGGGGGGGCCGGAGATACGCAGTATTTT | CASSVSSGGAGDTQYF
TRBJ2-3 | NA | TRBD1 | TRBV3-1/TRBV3-2 | TGTGCCAGCAGCACCCGGACAGGGCCAGATACGCAGTATTTT | CASSTRTGPDTQYF
TRBJ1-2 | NA | NA | TRBV5-1 | TGCGCCAGCAGCGCCGGGACCGGGAACTATGGCTACACCTTC | CASSAGTGNYGYTF
TRBJ2-1 | NA | TRBD2 | TRBV5-4 | TGTGCCAGCAGCTTCGGGGCTAGCGGGAGGTTTGGCTCCTACAATGAGCAGTTCTTC | CASSFGASGRFGSYNEQFF
TRBJ2-1 | NA | TRBD1 | TRBV19 | TGTGCCAGTAGTTTTGACAGGGGTTTCTACAATGAGCAGTTCTTC | CASSFDRGFYNEQFF
TRBJ1-1 | NA | NA | TRBV19 | TGTGCCAGTAGTACCGTCTTTTCTATGAACACTGAAGCTTTCTTT | CASSTVFSMNTEAFF
TRBJ2-3 | NA | NA | TRBV6-6 | TGTGCCAGCAGCCCAACCACAGGGACAGATACGCAGTATTTT | CASSPTTGTDTQYF
TRBJ1-1 | NA | TRBD1 | TRBV28 | TGTGCCAGCAGTTTCCGACAGGGGGACACTGAAGCTTTCTTT | CASSFRQGDTEAFF
TRBJ1-2 | NA | NA | TRBV2 | TGTGCCAGCTGGGGCCGGACGGGCTACACCTTC | CASWGRTGYTF
TRBJ2-2 | NA | NA | TRBV7-3 | TGTGCCAGCAGCTCTCGTAGTACCGGGGAGCTGTTTTTT | CASSSRSTGELFF
TRBJ1-5 | NA | TRBD1 | TRBV27 | TGTGCCAGCAGTCTAGACAGGGTGAGCAATCAGCCCCAGCATTTT | CASSLDRVSNQPQHF
TRBJ1-2 | NA | NA | TRBV7-8 | TGTGCCAGCAGCCCGGAGGTTAACTATGGCTACACCTTC | CASSPEVNYGYTF
TRBJ2-7 | NA | TRBD1 | TRBV19 | TGTGCCAGTAGTATCGGACAGGAAACCTACGAGCAGTACTTC | CASSIGQETYEQYF
TRBJ1-1 | NA | NA | TRBV12-3/TRBV12-4 | TGTGCCAGCAGACCCGTCATGAACACTGAAGCTTTCTTT | CASRPVMNTEAFF
TRBJ2-1 | NA | TRBD2 | TRBV6-5 | TGTGCCAGCAGTTACTCCCCCGGCGGGAGGGATGATGAGCAGTTCTTC | CASSYSPGGRDDEQFF
TRBJ1-2 | NA | NA | TRBV5-1 | TGCGCCAGCAGCGCTTACCCCACCCGGGACACGACTTATGGCTACACCTTC | CASSAYPTRDTTYGYTF
TRBJ1-2 | once | NA | TRBV18 | TGTGCCAGCTCACCGAAAGACAGTTCTTATGGCTACACCTTC | CASSPKDSSYGYTF
TRBJ2-1 | NA | TRBD2 | TRBV28 | TGTGCCAGCAGTTTGGAAGCTAGCGGGATTGGGACCAATGAGCAGTTCTTC | CASSLEASGIGTNEQFF
TRBJ1-2 | NA | TRBD1 | TRBV7-9 | TGTGCCAGCAGCTTATTTCCAGGGGGGAGAAATAATGGCTACACCTTC | CASSLFPGGRNNGYTF
TRBJ2-2 | NA | TRBD1 | TRBV27 | TGTGCCAGCAGGACAGGGGGCGCGAACACCGGGGAGCTGTTTTTT | CASRTGGANTGELFF
TRBJ2-1 | NA | NA | TRBV10-3 | TGTGCCATCAGTGAGTCGATTGAGCAGTTCTTC | CAISESIEQFF
TRBJ1-2 | few | NA | TRBV5-1 | TGCGCCAGCAGCTCCGGACACAATCCTCAGGGGATTATCCGTGGCTACACCTTC | CASSSGHNPQGIIRGYTF
TRBJ1-1 | few | NA | TRBV29-1 | TGCAGCGTCAGTCCAACGGGGAGTCAGGACACTGAAGCTTTCTTT | CSVSPTGSQDTEAFF
TRBJ2-7 | once | NA | TRBV28 | TGTGCCAGCAGTTTATCCCGGACAGCCCCAAGCTCCTACGAGCAGTACTTC | CASSLSRTAPSSYEQYF
TRBJ1-1 | NA | NA | TRBV18 | TGTGCCAGCTCACCCGAGAACATGAACACTGAAGCTTTCTTT | CASSPENMNTEAFF
TRBJ2-1 | NA | NA | TRBV7-9 | TGTGCCAGCAGCTTACCCGGTGGGCAGGAGCAGTTCTTC | CASSLPGGQEQFF
TRBJ2-5 | NA | TRBD2 | TRBV9 | TGTGCCAGCAGCGGGACTAGCGGGACCGGGACCCAGTACTTC | CASSGTSGTGTQYF
TRBJ2-1 | NA | NA | TRBV28 | TGTGCCAGCACCCTCCAAGGAAATGAGCAGTTCTTC | CASTLQGNEQFF